This T cell receptor beta chain was sequenced during a study of lung T cells in sarcoidosis with Löfgren's syndrome. TCRdb recomputed calls from the reads with MiXCR, one row per CDR3 protein. The sample carries tens of thousands of distinct CDR3 sequences, 21% recorded once. The CDR3 is made up of 15 amino acids. The ends were cut back, 6 bases at V and 0 bases at J, with 12 bases in the middle. Looked up from germline, CDR1 is LNHDA and CDR2 is SQIVND (reference sequence). Study-wide results and limits: These T cells possibly recognize a putative, unidentified sarcoidosis-associated antigen. Paired TRAV12-1/TRBV2 TCRs showed CDR3 homology and preferential pairing. Shared TRAV12-1 and TRBV2 CDR3 motifs were reported across several patients.

This clonotype was recorded many times. The target antigen is unknown. The chain joins TRBV19 to TRBJ1-3; D is uncertain. Sequenced input: CD4+ T cells from PBMCs. The clonotype was recovered from a human donor with sarcoidosis (Löfgren's syndrome or another form), or a control subject (not recorded which). CDR3 sequence (DNA): TGTGCCAGTAGCGAGGACGTCGCCTCTGGAAACACCATATATTTT. Its translation is CASSEDVASGNTIYF.